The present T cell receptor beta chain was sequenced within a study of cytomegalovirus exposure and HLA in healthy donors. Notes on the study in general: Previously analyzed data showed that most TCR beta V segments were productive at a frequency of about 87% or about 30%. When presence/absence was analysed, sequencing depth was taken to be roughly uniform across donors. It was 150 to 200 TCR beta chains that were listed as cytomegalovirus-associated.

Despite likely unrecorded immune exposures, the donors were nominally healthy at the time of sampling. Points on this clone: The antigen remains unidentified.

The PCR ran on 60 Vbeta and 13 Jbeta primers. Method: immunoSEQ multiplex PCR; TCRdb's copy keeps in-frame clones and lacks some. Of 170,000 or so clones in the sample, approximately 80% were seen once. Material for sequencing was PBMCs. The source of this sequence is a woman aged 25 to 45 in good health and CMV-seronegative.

The CDR3 region has the DNA TGTGCCAGCACCACGACAGGTCCTAACTATGGCTACACCTTC. This encodes CASTTTGPNYGYTF. The chain links TRBV6-5 to TRBJ1-2; D may be TRBD1 (6 bases). From germline, CDR1 is MNHEY and CDR2 SVGAGI. V gave up 7 bases and J gave up 0 bases, with 12 bases separating them. This CDR3 has 14 amino acids.